This TCR beta chain is from a study of blood T cell repertoires in COVID-19. For the study at large: Researchers got acute and convalescent COVID-19 samples from the United States, Italy and Spain. PBMCs, B-cell-depleted T cells, or T cells were the source of the cDNA or gDNA that made up the material.

This clone occurred a few times. Study processing details: Amplification of reference gene primers was used by the study to estimate nucleated cell counts. Some clones are missing from TCRdb's copy, which holds only in-frame ones; the method was immunoSEQ multiplex PCR. Clone size and V and J calls were adopted from that table, with D and trimming inferred from the DNA. In the table there are some 250,000 clones, about 84% of which are singletons. The CDR3 loop spans 14 amino acids. Germline CDR1 is SGHRS and CDR2 is YFSETQ. The J segment lost 6 bases and the V segment lost 4 bases, leaving 5 bases of the junction unmatched.

The receptor comes from a man older than 75 with acute or convalescent COVID-19. The chain combines TRBV5-1 with TRBJ2-1, with 9 bases lining up with TRBD2. Sequencing was carried out using peripheral blood. The CDR3 DNA sequence: TGCGCCAGCAGCATACATAGCGGGAGCAATGAGCAGTTCTTC. Translating it yields CASSIHSGSNEQFF.